Following are 21 T cell receptor beta chains from one sample sequenced in a study of identical twins. TCRdb recomputed calls from the 5' RACE reads with MiXCR, one row per CDR3 protein. Here the sample spans 450,000 to 600,000 distinct CDR3 sequences, around 22% being singletons. These data also formed part of another study, on yellow fever vaccine responses in identical twins.

The sample consisted of CD4+ T cells sorted from blood. These TCRs come from a woman between 18 and 29 years old in good health.

This clonotype has only a few counts. The V and J genes are TRBV19 and TRBJ2-2, with TRBD2 matching 7 bases. Germline values: CDR1 LNHDA, CDR2 SQIVND (reference sequence). V lost 5 bases, J lost 4 bases, and 13 bases stayed unmatched. The CDR3 totals 17 residues. The CDR3 DNA reads TGTGCCAGTAGTCTCTTGGGCGGGAGTAAAGCCACCGGGGAGCTGTTTTTT. Translated, it gives CASSLLGGSKATGELFF.

The chain combines TRBV5-1 with TRBJ1-1, with a tentative D call TRBD1 (6 bases). V dropped 1 base and J dropped 0 bases, with 13 bases sitting between them. The CDR3 sequence is 16 residues long. Germline CDR1 reads SGHRS; CDR2 reads YFSETQ. In nucleotides, the CDR3 is TGCGCCAGCAGCTTGACCGCAGGACAGATGAACACTGAAGCTTTCTTT. Amino acid sequence: CASSLTAGQMNTEAFF.

There are a few counts of this clonotype. The chain has TRBV2 and TRBJ2-5, with TRBD1 as a possible D gene (5 bases). The CDR3 loop spans 12 amino acids. Trimming pared 7 bases from V and 4 bases from J, leaving 10 bases between. Germline V gives CDR1 SNHLY, CDR2 FYNNEI. The CDR3 is CASTGLGETQYF. CDR3 DNA: TGTGCCAGCACAGGGCTGGGAGAGACCCAGTACTTC.

The chain has TRBV4-2 and TRBJ2-1; possible D gene TRBD2, 6 bases. CDR3 size: 15 residues. CDR1 is LGHNA, CDR2 YNFKEQ, per germline. The V and J ends lost 4 bases and 1 base respectively, with 11 bases between them. The CDR3 region has the DNA TGTGCCAGCAGCCTGCGCGGGACTTCCTACAATGAGCAGTTCTTC. This codes for CASSLRGTSYNEQFF.

The chain links TRBV10-3 to TRBJ2-1, with TRBD2 matching over 11 bases. Looked up from germline, CDR1 is ENHRY and CDR2 is SYGVKD. The V and J ends lost 4 bases and 1 base, in that order; junction bases with no gene match: 15. The CDR3 contains 20 residues. The CDR3 reads CAISATTGELAGASYNEQFF. The CDR3 DNA is TGTGCCATCAGTGCGACCACGGGGGAACTAGCGGGAGCATCCTACAATGAGCAGTTCTTC.

This rearrangement joins TRBV5-1 to TRBJ2-1; 13 positions agree with TRBD2. The CDR3 length is 16 residues. The V segment lost 3 bases and the J segment 9 bases; nucleotides outside the gene matches: 9. Germline V CDR1 and CDR2: SGHRS, YFSETQ. The CDR3 is CASSSPGLAGSGEQFF. The CDR3 DNA sequence: TGCGCCAGCAGCTCACCGGGACTAGCGGGATCGGGTGAGCAGTTCTTC. Full variable domain (outside the CDR3, taken from reference TRBV5-1 and TRBJ2-1): KAGVTQTPRYLIKTRGQQVTLSCSPISGHRSVSWYQQTPGQGLQFLFEYFSETQRNKGNFPGRFSGRQFSNSRSEMNVSTLELGDSALYLCASSSPGLAGSGEQFFGPGTRLTVL.

The V call is TRBV11-3, the J call TRBJ2-7, with D uncertain. The V gene lost 3 bases and the J gene lost 6 bases, with 9 bases spanning the gap. This CDR3 has 12 amino acids. From germline, CDR1 is SGHNT and CDR2 YENEEA. The CDR3 DNA is TGTGCCAGCAGCTTTACGCTTTCCGAGCAGTACTTC. It encodes CASSFTLSEQYF.

Only a few counts were recorded for this clonotype. The rearrangement uses TRBV18 and TRBJ1-4, with a weak D call TRBD1 (5 bases). This CDR3 spans 15 amino acids. Trimming took off 4 bases at V and 12 bases at J, with 21 bases between the two ends. CDR1 is KGHSH, CDR2 LQKENI, per germline. The CDR3 loop reads CASSLNKGRTLELFF. The CDR3 nucleotides read TGTGCCAGCTCACTAAACAAGGGACGGACGTTGGAACTGTTTTTT.

This clonotype was seen a handful of times. The chain combines TRBV5-1 with TRBJ2-5; a weak D match, TRBD1 (6 bases). CDR1 is SGHRS, CDR2 YFSETQ, per germline. The CDR3 runs 17 residues. Trimming cost V 4 bases and J 1 base, with 20 bases left between them. The CDR3 coding sequence is TGCGCCAGCAGCGGAGGACCCTTGGCAGGGGTCCAAGAGACCCAGTACTTC. This gives the protein CASSGGPLAGVQETQYF.

This clonotype was counted a few times. This chain uses TRBV6-5 with TRBJ2-7; tentatively, D is TRBD1 (5 bases). CDR3 length equals 16 residues. V was cut by 0 bases and J by 2 bases, with 14 bases left in between. Germline lookup yields CDR1 MNHEY and CDR2 SVGAGI. CDR3 bases: TGTGCCAGCAGTTACTCGTTAGCCGGCAGGGCCTACGAGCAGTACTTC. It is translated as CASSYSLAGRAYEQYF.

V gene TRBV18 combines with J gene TRBJ2-1, with D perhaps TRBD1 (6 bases). CDR3 size: 16 residues. Germline values: CDR1 KGHSH, CDR2 LQKENI. The V gene lost 0 bases and the J gene lost 6 bases, with 15 bases spanning the gap. This CDR3 reads CASSPPGAWVRNEQFF. The CDR3 DNA is TGTGCCAGCTCACCACCGGGGGCCTGGGTTCGCAATGAGCAGTTCTTC.

This clonotype was observed a few times. V and J are TRBV4-1 and TRBJ1-5, with D hard to call. Germline V gene data show CDR1 as MGHRA and CDR2 as YSYEKL. The CDR3 runs to 15 residues. The V end lost 1 base, the J end lost 4 bases, and 11 bases lay between the germline ends. The CDR3 loop is CASSQGAQQNQPQHF. In nucleotides, the CDR3 is TGCGCCAGCAGCCAAGGGGCACAGCAAAATCAGCCCCAGCATTTT.

V usage is TRBV2 and J usage is TRBJ2-1, with 8 nucleotides matching TRBD1. The germline V gene has CDR1 SNHLY and CDR2 FYNNEI. Losses at the gene ends were 6 bases for V and 2 bases for J; bases not matched to a gene: 15. The CDR3 sequence is 18 residues long. CDR3 protein: CASRTGTGIPMTYNEQFF. The CDR3 nucleotides read TGTGCCAGCAGGACCGGGACAGGAATCCCGATGACCTACAATGAGCAGTTCTTC.

V is TRBV11-2 and J is TRBJ2-2, with D unclear. CDR1 SGHAT and CDR2 FQNNGV come from the germline V gene. The V end lost 2 bases, the J end lost 6 bases, and 13 bases lay between the germline ends. The CDR3 totals 15 residues. This CDR3 is CASSLPWIEAGELFF. CDR3 DNA: TGTGCCAGCAGCTTACCCTGGATAGAGGCCGGGGAGCTGTTTTTT.

The CDR3 protein is CASSTPGDRTYEQYV. For the CDR3, the DNA is TGTGCCAGCAGTACTCCAGGAGACAGGACCTACGAGCAGTACGTC. The V call is TRBV28, the J call TRBJ2-7, with a tentative D call TRBD1 (6 bases). This CDR3 is built from 15 residues. The germline CDR1 and CDR2 sequences are MDHEN and SYDVKM. The V end lost 5 bases, the J end lost 2 bases, and 16 bases lay between the germline ends.

This clonotype was observed many times. The chain couples TRBV3-1 to TRBJ2-5; tentatively, D is TRBD2 (6 bases). This CDR3 is built from 14 residues. Trimming stripped 1 base from V and 3 bases from J, with 9 bases between. Germline V gene data show CDR1 as LGHDT and CDR2 as YNNKEL (reference sequence). As DNA, the CDR3 is TGTGCCAGCAGCCAAGTGCTAGCGAAAGAGACCCAGTACTTC. This gives the protein CASSQVLAKETQYF.

With regard to this clonotype: Since the CDR3 does not end with the conserved phenylalanine or tryptophan, this likely comes from a read error. The DNA is omitted, as the CDR3 cannot be located on it reliably, and the CDR3 follows TCRdb's listing. The rearrangement uses TRBV5-5 and TRBJ1-1; the DNA was not used to check the table's D call, TRBD1. The germline V gene has CDR1 SGHKS and CDR2 YYEKEE (reference sequence). Including both end residues, the CDR3 is 14 amino acids long. The CDR3 loop reads CAIGPGLIHTAPFC.

The chain employs TRBV15 and TRBJ1-4; 10 bases are shared with TRBD1. Per germline, CDR1 LNHNV and CDR2 YYDKDF (reference sequence). The CDR3 sequence is 15 residues long. J gave up 11 bases and V 0 bases, and 6 bases lay outside the gene matches. In nucleotides, the CDR3 is TGTGCCACCAGCAGAGACCTCGGGACAGGGGATAAACTGTTTTTT. Translation: CATSRDLGTGDKLFF.

The chain recombines TRBV21-1 with TRBJ1-1; the table's TRBD1 call for D was not verified on the DNA. TRBV21-1 constitutes a pseudogene. CDR3 length: 15 amino acids. CDR3 DNA: TGTGCCAGCAGCAAAGTAGGGACAGCAAACACTGAAGCTTTCTTT. As protein: CASSKVGTANTEAFF.

The chain carries TRBV7-2 and TRBJ2-3, with D perhaps matching TRBD1 or TRBD2 (5 bases each). Looked up from germline, CDR1 is SGHTA and CDR2 is FQGNSA. V was cut by 1 base and J by 4 bases, with 15 bases left in between. The length of the CDR3 is 16 residues. Written as DNA, the CDR3 is TGTGCCAGCAGCTTAGGTGGGGCGGGTGCCCCAGATACGCAGTATTTT. It codes for CASSLGGAGAPDTQYF.

The V call is TRBV29-1, the J call TRBJ2-4; TRBD2 aligns across 9 bases. The junction had 7 bases not matched to a gene; V was cut back by 6 bases and J by 7 bases. CDR1 and CDR2 (germline): SQVTM, ANQGSEA. The CDR3 covers 13 residues. The DNA of the CDR3 is TGCAGCGTGATCTGGACTAGCGCTAACATTCAGTACTTC. Translating it yields CSVIWTSANIQYF.